Below, 5 T cell receptor beta chains from the same sample are listed, as sequenced in a study of cytomegalovirus exposure and HLA in healthy donors. Profiling relied on immunoSEQ multiplex PCR, and the TCRdb table lists in-frame clones only, not all of them. Here the sample spans some 210,000 clones, around 87% being singletons. Source material: PBMCs. Every receptor here comes from a woman between 18 and 29 years old in good health and CMV-seropositive.

The V gene is TRBV5-5, the J gene TRBJ2-7; TRBD2 aligns across 10 bases. This CDR3 has 16 residues. V was clipped by 3 bases and J by 0 bases; unmatched bases: 6. CDR1 is SGHKS, CDR2 YYEKEE, per germline (reference sequence). CDR3: CASSYTGTSDSYEQYF. The CDR3 coding sequence is TGTGCCAGCAGCTATACCGGGACTAGCGACTCCTACGAGCAGTACTTC.

The chain couples TRBV9 to TRBJ2-1, with a tentative D call TRBD1 (6 bases). This CDR3 is 14 amino acids long. CDR1 and CDR2 (germline): SGDLS, YYNGEE. Trimming shortened V by 4 bases and J by 3 bases, and 11 bases separated the two germline ends. The DNA for the CDR3 is TGTGCCAGCAGCCCGAGGACAGTCTACAATGAGCAGTTCTTC. Its translation: CASSPRTVYNEQFF.

The count of this clone is one. The V and J genes are TRBV6-1 and TRBJ1-2; 11 nucleotides align to TRBD1. The CDR3 runs 14 residues. Germline assignment: CDR1 MNHNS and CDR2 SASEGT. Germline trimming cut 5 bases from V and 7 bases from J; bases unmatched to any gene: 6. The chain's CDR3 is CASSPGQGVTGYTF. The CDR3 region has the DNA TGTGCCAGCAGTCCGGGACAGGGGGTAACTGGCTACACCTTC.

This clone has a handful of counts. The chain recombines TRBV25-1 with TRBJ1-2; D remains unclear. This CDR3 comprises 15 residues. Germline lookup yields CDR1 MGHDK and CDR2 SYGVNS. V was shortened by 2 bases and J by 0 bases, with 10 bases between the two germline ends. The CDR3 nucleotides are TGTGCCAGCAGTGAAGAGGCACTCTCTAACTATGGCTACACCTTC. This translates into CASSEEALSNYGYTF.

This sequence joins TRBV9 and TRBJ2-1, with D possibly being TRBD2 (5 bases). The germline V and J ends were trimmed by 3 bases and 5 bases, with 9 bases remaining between them. Germline V lookup: CDR1 SGDLS, CDR2 YYNGEE. This CDR3 has 13 amino acids. The CDR3 DNA is TGTGCCAGCAGCGAGGACTTCCACAATGAGCAGTTCTTC. This codes for CASSEDFHNEQFF.